These 5 T cell receptor beta chains came from one sample sequenced in a study of T cells after yellow fever vaccination. TCRdb processed the 5' RACE reads anew with MiXCR; each CDR3 protein has one entry. The table includes under 250,000 distinct CDR3 sequences, approximately 3% detected once. The sample consisted of CD4+ T cells sorted from PBMCs, taken 10 days after the yellow fever booster vaccination. The receptors originated from a man between 18 and 29 years old who received the YFV17D yellow fever vaccine.

The chain joins TRBV6-5 to TRBJ2-7; D is perhaps TRBD2 (5 bases). In germline, CDR1 is MNHEY, CDR2 SVGAGI. The CDR3 spans 14 residues. V lost 2 bases, J lost 2 bases, and 10 bases lay in between. The CDR3 loop is CASSYVAGAYEQYF. The CDR3 region has the DNA TGTGCCAGCAGTTACGTGGCGGGCGCCTACGAGCAGTACTTC.

A few counts support this clonotype. The V call is TRBV4-1, the J call TRBJ2-7, with D possibly matching TRBD2 (7 bases). Trimming pared 4 bases from V and 2 bases from J, leaving 18 bases between. Germline V CDR1 and CDR2: MGHRA, YSYEKL. The CDR3 length is 16 residues. The CDR3 sequence: CASSRAGAQPAYEQYF. The DNA of the CDR3 is TGCGCCAGCAGCCGGGCGGGGGCACAACCTGCCTACGAGCAGTACTTC.

This clonotype was observed many times. The chain links TRBV6-5 to TRBJ1-2; 8 positions agree with TRBD1. Germline loops: CDR1 MNHEY, CDR2 SVGAGI. The CDR3 spans 13 residues. V was clipped by 5 bases and J by 3 bases; unmatched bases: 2. The CDR3 region is CASSQDRDYGYTF. The DNA of the CDR3 is TGTGCCAGCAGTCAGGACAGGGACTATGGCTACACCTTC.

In its sample, this clonotype was seen many times. V usage is TRBV5-1 and J usage is TRBJ1-6; D gene unclear. CDR1 and CDR2 (germline): SGHRS, YFSETQ. This CDR3 has 13 residues. Trimming took 0 bases from V and 9 from J, leaving 7 bases between them. The CDR3 sequence: CASSLDTASPLHF. The CDR3 DNA follows: TGCGCCAGCAGCTTGGATACAGCTTCACCCCTCCACTTT.

This clonotype has at least ten counts. The chain combines TRBV6-5 with TRBJ1-1, with 8 bases identical to TRBD1. Germline assignment: CDR1 MNHEY and CDR2 SVGAGI. The CDR3 runs 17 residues. J gave up 0 bases and V 0 bases, and 6 bases lay outside the gene matches. The CDR3 sequence: CASSYSGQGTVNTEAFF. In DNA, the CDR3 is TGTGCCAGCAGTTACTCAGGACAGGGAACTGTGAACACTGAAGCTTTCTTT.